Listed below are T cell receptor beta chains from one sample, sequenced in a study of blood T cells in healthy people across ages. Each CDR3 protein gets one entry after TCRdb re-called the 5' RACE reads with MiXCR. The sample gives about 800,000 distinct CDR3 sequences, roughly 25% of which show up once; around 3.6% is in the top ten. This same sample was also part of a study on T cells of mothers and their children.

Sequencing input: blood. Every receptor here comes from a boy under 18 in good health. Both conserved end residues are part of each CDR3. The order of the fields is clone size, V gene, D gene, J gene, CDR3 DNA, CDR3 protein. D genes are given only for firm matches. The size field is filled for only some rows; it gives once, few, many or a size class.

few	TRBV12-3/TRBV12-4	-	TRBJ2-3	TGTGCCAGCAGCCCCGGCCGGGTAAACACAGATACGCAGTATTTT	CASSPGRVNTDTQYF
-	TRBV18	-	TRBJ2-2	TGTGCCAGCTCACCACCGAAGGGGCGCCCCGGGGAGCTGTTTTTT	CASSPPKGRPGELFF
-	TRBV24-1	TRBD2	TRBJ2-3	TGTGCCACCAGTGATGTAGCGGGAGACGTGGATACGCAGTATTTT	CATSDVAGDVDTQYF
-	TRBV2	-	TRBJ1-6	TGTGCCAGCAACGACAGGATTAATTCACCCCTCCACTTT	CASNDRINSPLHF
-	TRBV7-2	-	TRBJ2-5	TGTGCCAGCAGCTTAGCCAACAGGGGAGGAGAGACCCAGTACTTC	CASSLANRGGETQYF
-	TRBV20-1	TRBD1	TRBJ1-4	TGCAGTGCTAGATTTACAGGGGAGGCTCGGGAAAAACTGTTTTTT	CSARFTGEAREKLFF
-	TRBV7-3	TRBD1	TRBJ1-1	TGTGCCAGCAGCTTAATGGCAGGGGGCGCCGACGCTTTCTTT	CASSLMAGGADAFF
-	TRBV7-9	-	TRBJ2-3	TGTGCCAGCAGTCGCTCTAGCGAGCTACGCACAGATACGCAGTATTTT	CASSRSSELRTDTQYF
-	TRBV7-9	TRBD2	TRBJ2-7	TGTGCCAGCAGCTCAGCGGGATATTCCTACGAGCAGTACTTC	CASSSAGYSYEQYF
-	TRBV29-1	-	TRBJ2-7	TGCAGCGTTGCGGGACATTCGAGCTCCTACGAGCAGTACTTC	CSVAGHSSSYEQYF
once	TRBV6-5	-	TRBJ1-6	TGTGCCAGCAGTTACACAGGGCCTTTTTCACCCCTCCACTTT	CASSYTGPFSPLHF
-	TRBV29-1	TRBD2	TRBJ2-1	TGCAGCGTTGTAGGTGGGGAGGGGTCCAACAATGAGCAGTTCTTC	CSVVGGEGSNNEQFF
few	TRBV21-1	-	TRBJ2-5	TGTGCCAGCAGCAGCCCGGGGGCTAGGGGAACACAAGAGACCCAGTACTTC	CASSSPGARGTQETQYF
few	TRBV4-1	TRBD1	TRBJ2-1	TGCGCCAGCAGCCAAGGGACAGGTCCCATGTACTTC	CASSQGTGPMYF
few	TRBV19	-	TRBJ2-1	TGTGCCAGTAGTATCGGGGGCCGTTACAATGAGCAGTTCTTC	CASSIGGRYNEQFF
few	TRBV6-2/TRBV6-3	-	TRBJ1-2	TGTGCCAGCAGTTGGACAATCACCTATGGCTACACCTTC	CASSWTITYGYTF
few	TRBV12-3/TRBV12-4	-	TRBJ2-7	TGTGCCAGCAGTACCGGGGCCCCCTACGAGCAGTACTTC	CASSTGAPYEQYF
few	TRBV11-2	TRBD1	TRBJ1-1	TGTGCCAGCAGCGAACCCCACAAGCAGGGGGCGAACACTGAAGCTTTCTTT	CASSEPHKQGANTEAFF
few	TRBV18	-	TRBJ2-7	TGTGCCAGCTCGCTCCGGGACAACCCCTACGAGCAGTACTTC	CASSLRDNPYEQYF
few	TRBV18	TRBD1	TRBJ2-1	TGTGCCAGCTCCCGCGGACAGGAGTACAATGAGCAGTTCTTC	CASSRGQEYNEQFF
-	TRBV5-1	TRBD2	TRBJ2-1	TGCGCCAGCAGCTCCGAGCGGGAGCAACGAAAGGGTGAGCAGTTCTTC	CASSSEREQRKGEQFF
few	TRBV28	-	TRBJ2-3	TGTGCCAGCAGTTTATCGTCCCTTGGGCCAGATACGCAGTATTTT	CASSLSSLGPDTQYF
many	TRBV25-1	-	TRBJ2-7	TGTGCCAGCAGTGATGGGCTCTACGAGCAGTACTTC	CASSDGLYEQYF
-	TRBV7-2	-	TRBJ2-1	TGTGCCAGCAGCTATACGGGGGCCTCCTACAATGAGCAGTTCTTC	CASSYTGASYNEQFF
-	TRBV7-3	TRBD1	TRBJ2-1	TGTGCCAGCAGCCCCAGGACAGGGGTTCCCTACAATGAGCAGTTCTTC	CASSPRTGVPYNEQFF
few	TRBV6-4	-	TRBJ2-1	TGTGCCAGCAGTGACTCCCTAACCGGGCGGGATGAGCAGTTCTTC	CASSDSLTGRDEQFF
-	TRBV28	-	TRBJ1-1	TGTGCCAGCAGGAGAACCACTGAAGCTTTCTTT	CASRRTTEAFF
-	TRBV5-1	-	TRBJ2-7	TGCGCCAGCAGCTTGGAGGTGGTCCCAGGCTTCTCCTACGAGCAGTACTTC	CASSLEVVPGFSYEQYF
-	TRBV9	TRBD1	TRBJ2-5	TGTGCCAGCAGCCTCCGACAGGGGGTATGGGAGACCCAGTACTTC	CASSLRQGVWETQYF
-	TRBV4-2	TRBD2	TRBJ2-1	TGTGCCAGCAGCCAATTAGCGGGAAAGATCAATGAGCAGTTCTTC	CASSQLAGKINEQFF
-	TRBV7-2	TRBD1	TRBJ2-7	TGTGCCAGCATCAAGATGGACAGGGGGTTTACCTACGAGCAGTACTTC	CASIKMDRGFTYEQYF
-	TRBV6-2/TRBV6-3	-	TRBJ2-7	TGTGCCAGCAGTACCGGACGGTTAGTCTACGAGCAGTACTTC	CASSTGRLVYEQYF
-	TRBV5-1	-	TRBJ2-7	TGCGCCAGCAGCTTGGTCCCGACTGGGATCGGTTACGAGCAGTACTTC	CASSLVPTGIGYEQYF
-	TRBV4-2	-	TRBJ2-5	TGTGCCAGCAGCCAAGAGGTGGTGGGGACACTCCAAGAGACCCAGTACTTC	CASSQEVVGTLQETQYF
few	TRBV7-9	TRBD1	TRBJ1-1	TGTGCCAGCAGCTCCAGACAGGGTTTTGGTACTGAAGCTTTCTTT	CASSSRQGFGTEAFF
few	TRBV28	TRBD2	TRBJ2-7	TGTGCCAGCAGCCGGGGGGGGAGTGGATTGTATACGGAGCAGTACTTC	CASSRGGSGLYTEQYF
few	TRBV24-1	-	TRBJ1-1	TGTGCCACCAGTGATGAATTAACCTTTGAAGCTTTCTTT	CATSDELTFEAFF
few	TRBV5-1	TRBD2	TRBJ2-5	TGCGCCAGCAGCCCGGGACTAGCGGGCCCCGGGGGAGAGACCCAGTACTTC	CASSPGLAGPGGETQYF
-	TRBV28	-	TRBJ1-2	TGTGCCAGCAGCACCCACAGGGAGCCCAGCTATGGCTACACCTTC	CASSTHREPSYGYTF
few	TRBV20-1	-	TRBJ2-7	TGCAGTGCTAGGGGCGACAACTACGAGCAGTACTTC	CSARGDNYEQYF
few	TRBV4-3	-	TRBJ2-7	TGCGCCAGCAGCCAAGATAGGGGCGGACTCCCCTACGAGCAGTACTTC	CASSQDRGGLPYEQYF
few	TRBV2	-	TRBJ2-3	TGTGCCAGCAGTGTTACAGGGCCCGCGCAGTATTTT	CASSVTGPAQYF
-	TRBV5-1	-	TRBJ2-1	TGCGCCAGCAGCTTGGGGGGGGTGGGGTCCTACAATGAGCAGTTCTTC	CASSLGGVGSYNEQFF
-	TRBV7-2	-	TRBJ1-1	TGTGCCAGCAGCGGGACCGGGACGCTGAACACTGAAGCTTTCTTT	CASSGTGTLNTEAFF
-	TRBV18	TRBD2	TRBJ2-7	TGTGCCAGCTCACCACGGAGCGGGGCCCACTACGAGCAGTACTTC	CASSPRSGAHYEQYF
-	TRBV14	-	TRBJ2-5	TGTGCCAGCAGCCACCCAGGACGGATACAAGAGACCCAGTACTTC	CASSHPGRIQETQYF
-	TRBV6-1	-	TRBJ2-3	TGTGCCAGTTCGGGTAGAGCAGCTCCGACTTCTAGCACAGATACGCAGTATTTT	CASSGRAAPTSSTDTQYF
few	TRBV4-1	-	TRBJ2-7	TGCGCCAGCAGCCAAAGGATAGACCCCTACGAGCAGTACTTC	CASSQRIDPYEQYF
few	TRBV24-1	TRBD2	TRBJ2-2	TGTGCCACCAGTGATCTCCCCCCGGGACTAGCAAACGGCGGGGAGCTGTTTTTT	CATSDLPPGLANGGELFF
few	TRBV7-3	TRBD1	TRBJ2-7	TGTGCCAGCAGCTTAACTGGGACAGGGGGCCCCGGCGAGCAGTACTTC	CASSLTGTGGPGEQYF
-	TRBV29-1	-	TRBJ2-7	TGCAGCGTTGAAGATCAAGAGGGAACCTCCTACGAGCAGTACTTC	CSVEDQEGTSYEQYF
few	TRBV9	TRBD1	TRBJ2-5	TGTGCCAGCAGCGTAGATGGCAGGGGGGAGACCCAGTACTTC	CASSVDGRGETQYF
-	TRBV10-3	TRBD2	TRBJ2-1	TGTGCCATCAGTGACGACGGGAGGGGGGTCAATGAGCAGTTCTTC	CAISDDGRGVNEQFF
many	TRBV11-3	TRBD2	TRBJ2-1	TGTGCCAGCAGCTTAGATCTCCGGGACTACAATGAACAGTTCTTC	CASSLDLRDYNEQFF
few	TRBV6-5	TRBD2	TRBJ2-7	TGTGCCAGCAGTTACCTTCCGGGAGGGTTGTACGAGCAGTACTTC	CASSYLPGGLYEQYF
few	TRBV10-2	-	TRBJ2-7	TGCGCCAGCAGTGAGTCGCGGCCGTCTTTCCACGAGCAGTACTTC	CASSESRPSFHEQYF
few	TRBV4-3	TRBD2	TRBJ2-5	TGCGCCAGCAGCCAAGGGCTAGCGGAGCAAGAGACCCAGTACTTC	CASSQGLAEQETQYF
-	TRBV20-1	TRBD2	TRBJ2-1	TGCAGTGCTAGCGTACTAGCGGCCTACAATGAGCAGTTCTTC	CSASVLAAYNEQFF